The source of this T cell receptor beta chain is a study of early T cells in non-severe SARS-CoV-2 infection. Study observations and caveats: Comparison of clonotypes with VDJdb favored anti-spike CD8 responses while missing private and CD4 specificities.

Each single cDNA molecule received a unique molecular identifier. TCRdb reanalysed the 5' RACE reads using MiXCR and keeps one entry per CDR3 protein. The sample holds about 49,000 distinct CDR3 sequences, about 4% seen once. At least ten counts were recorded for this clonotype. The antigen is unknown. Specimen: whole blood. The receptor comes from an adult who was a healthcare worker with PCR-confirmed SARS-CoV-2 infection or an uninfected control (not recorded which).

CDR3 bases: TGTGCCACAACTCCCCGGACCGGTACAGAGACCCAGTACTTC. This translates into CATTPRTGTETQYF. This chain uses TRBV25-1 with TRBJ2-5, with no clear D. CDR1 MGHDK and CDR2 SYGVNS come from the germline V gene. Trimming pared 10 bases from V and 4 bases from J, leaving 19 bases between. The CDR3 totals 14 residues. Looking up the rest from reference TRBV25-1 and TRBJ2-5 gives the full variable domain: EADIYQTPRYLVIGTGKKITLECSQTMGHDKMYWYQQDPGMELHLIHYSYGVNSTEKGDLSSESTVSRIRTEHFPLTLESARPSHTSQYLCATTPRTGTETQYFGPGTRLLVL.